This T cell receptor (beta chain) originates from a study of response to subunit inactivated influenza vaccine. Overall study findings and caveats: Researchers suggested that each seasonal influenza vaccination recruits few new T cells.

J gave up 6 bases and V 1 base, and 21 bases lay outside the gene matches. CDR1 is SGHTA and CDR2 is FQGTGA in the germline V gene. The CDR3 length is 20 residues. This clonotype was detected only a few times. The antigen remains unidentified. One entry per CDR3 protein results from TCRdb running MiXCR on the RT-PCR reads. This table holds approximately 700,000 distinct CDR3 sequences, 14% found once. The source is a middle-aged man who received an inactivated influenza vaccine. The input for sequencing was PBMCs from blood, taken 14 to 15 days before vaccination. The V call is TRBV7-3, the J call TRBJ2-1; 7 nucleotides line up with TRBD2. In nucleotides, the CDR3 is TGTGCCAGCAGCTTAAAGGCCGGGGGTAGCGGGTCACGTTCGTCCAATGAGCAGTTCTTC. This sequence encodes CASSLKAGGSGSRSSNEQFF.